The rows below give T cell receptor beta chains drawn from one sample of a study of cytomegalovirus exposure and HLA in healthy donors. The protocol was immunoSEQ multiplex PCR, while the TCRdb copy is restricted to in-frame clones and leaves out a portion. The table has about 190,000 clones, about 80% seen once. The sequencing sample was made of PBMCs. The receptors come from a woman younger than 35 in good health and CMV-seropositive. Each CDR3 is given with its conserved first and last residue. D genes are given only for firm matches. Some rows have no size entry. The others give once, few or many, or a class for an expanded clone.

V gene	D gene	clone size	J gene	CDR3 protein	CDR3 DNA
TRBV15	-	-	TRBJ2-3	CATSRPPGDTQYF	TGTGCCACCAGCAGACCCCCCGGAGATACGCAGTATTTT
TRBV9	-	-	TRBJ1-1	CASSVVDKLMNTEAFF	TGTGCCAGCAGCGTAGTTGACAAATTGATGAACACTGAAGCTTTCTTT
TRBV29-1	TRBD1	-	TRBJ2-3	CSARQGVTDTQYF	TGCAGCGCAAGACAGGGGGTGACAGATACGCAGTATTTT
TRBV4-2	-	-	TRBJ1-3	CASSQDNGGGNTIYF	TGTGCCAGCAGCCAAGACAACGGGGGTGGAAACACCATATATTTT
TRBV15	-	-	TRBJ2-2	CATSRLSGLSGELFF	TGTGCCACCAGCAGACTATCGGGACTTTCCGGGGAGCTGTTTTTT
TRBV2	TRBD1	-	TRBJ2-7	CASQASTGSHEQYF	TGTGCCAGCCAGGCGTCGACAGGGTCCCACGAGCAGTACTTC
TRBV10-1	TRBD2	-	TRBJ2-3	CASSGTGTSVIDTQYF	TGCGCCAGCAGTGGGACCGGGACTAGCGTGATAGATACGCAGTATTTT
TRBV2	TRBD2	-	TRBJ2-2	CASSVLAREGTGELFF	TGTGCCAGCAGTGTCTTAGCGCGGGAGGGTACCGGGGAGCTGTTTTTT
TRBV5-1	TRBD1	-	TRBJ2-3	CASSFLQGAIYF	TGCGCCAGCAGCTTCCTTCAGGGGGCTATTTATTTT
TRBV14	-	-	TRBJ2-7	CASSQDLRTATSYEQYF	TGTGCCAGCAGCCAAGATCTTAGGACAGCTACTTCCTACGAGCAGTACTTC
TRBV18	-	-	TRBJ1-3	CASSPDGVYSGNTIYF	TGTGCCAGCTCACCTGACGGGGTTTACTCTGGAAACACCATATATTTT
TRBV11-3	TRBD2	-	TRBJ2-7	CASSLVSGGAVRMYEQYF	TGTGCCAGCAGCTTAGTTAGCGGGGGGGCCGTGCGTATGTACGAGCAGTACTTC
TRBV2	-	once	TRBJ2-1	CAIRVGSYNEQFF	TGTGCCATCCGGGTCGGCTCCTACAATGAGCAGTTCTTC
TRBV19	-	few	TRBJ1-3	CASSQSAAGNTIYF	TGTGCCAGTAGCCAATCGGCGGCTGGAAACACCATATATTTT
TRBV6-1	TRBD2	-	TRBJ2-7	CASRQLAGGYEQYF	TGTGCCAGCAGACAGTTAGCGGGGGGCTACGAGCAGTACTTC
TRBV2	-	-	TRBJ2-1	CASSEIGGNEQFF	TGTGCCAGCAGTGAAATCGGCGGCAATGAGCAGTTCTTC
TRBV9	-	-	TRBJ2-3	CASSGAVTDTQYF	TGTGCCAGCAGCGGTGCGGTCACAGATACGCAGTATTTT
TRBV5-4	-	-	TRBJ1-2	CASSLVRVRGREAYGYTF	TGTGCCAGCAGCTTGGTGAGGGTCCGTGGCAGGGAGGCCTATGGCTACACCTTC
TRBV4-2	-	-	TRBJ1-2	CASSQEENGGRANYGYTF	TGTGCCAGCAGCCAAGAAGAGAATGGAGGGAGAGCTAACTATGGCTACACCTTC
TRBV5-1	TRBD1	-	TRBJ1-4	CASRNGQVNEKLFF	TGCGCCAGCAGGAATGGACAGGTTAATGAAAAACTGTTTTTT
TRBV29-1	TRBD1	-	TRBJ2-7	CSVGQAYEQYF	TGCAGCGTCGGACAGGCCTACGAGCAGTACTTC
TRBV14	-	-	TRBJ1-3	CASGSEAGNTIYF	TGTGCCAGCGGGAGCGAGGCGGGAAACACCATATATTTT
TRBV6-1	TRBD1	-	TRBJ1-4	CASRDWDSNEKLFF	TGTGCCAGCCGTGATTGGGACAGTAATGAAAAACTGTTTTTT
TRBV28	TRBD1	-	TRBJ2-2	CASVLSTGGTGELFF	TGTGCCAGCGTCCTGTCGACAGGGGGCACCGGGGAGCTGTTTTTT
TRBV10-1	TRBD1	-	TRBJ1-2	CARQPGQGGDDGYTF	TGCGCCAGACAACCGGGACAGGGAGGGGATGATGGCTACACCTTC
TRBV6-1	-	-	TRBJ2-7	CASTRNRDPPYEQYF	TGTGCCAGCACCCGGAACCGGGATCCTCCCTACGAGCAGTACTTC
TRBV27	TRBD1	-	TRBJ2-1	CASSRTGSYNEQFF	TGTGCCAGCAGCAGGACAGGGTCCTACAATGAGCAGTTCTTC
TRBV27	-	-	TRBJ2-7	CASGTPYEQYF	TGTGCCAGCGGGACTCCCTACGAGCAGTACTTC
TRBV5-1	TRBD2	-	TRBJ2-5	CASSLVVLAGGTKETQYF	TGCGCCAGCAGCTTGGTAGTCCTAGCGGGGGGAACCAAAGAGACCCAGTACTTC